This paragraph reports one TCR beta chain. This sample stems from a study of blood T cells in healthy people across ages. Individuals who donated were healthy Caucasians from Russia aged roughly 6 to 100. With 7 bases clipped from V and 0 bases from J, the junction kept 2 bases outside the gene matches. The germline V gene has CDR1 SQVTM and CDR2 ANQGSEA. The CDR3 contains 12 residues. A second PCR, run for roughly 7 to 11 cycles, used a sample-barcoded 5' primer plus a J-beta primer mix. A template-switch adaptor that had 12 random nucleotides put a tag on each cDNA molecule. TCRdb reprocessed the 5' RACE reads with MiXCR, giving one entry per CDR3 protein. The repertoire holds approximately 800,000 distinct CDR3 sequences, about 59% seen once, with roughly 26% in the top ten.

This sequence originates from a man younger than 40 in good health. The rearrangement joins TRBV29-1 to TRBJ1-2; 7 bases match TRBD1. Sequencing was performed on blood. The CDR3 bases are TGCAGCGGTGGACAGGCTAACTATGGCTACACCTTC. This codes for CSGGQANYGYTF.